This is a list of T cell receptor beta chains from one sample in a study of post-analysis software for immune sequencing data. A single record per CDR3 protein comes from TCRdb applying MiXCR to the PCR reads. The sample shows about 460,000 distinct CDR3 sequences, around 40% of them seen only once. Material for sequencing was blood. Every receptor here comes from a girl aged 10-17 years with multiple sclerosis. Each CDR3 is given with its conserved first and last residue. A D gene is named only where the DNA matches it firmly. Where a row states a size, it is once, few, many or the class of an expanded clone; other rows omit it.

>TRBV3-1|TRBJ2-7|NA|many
CASSPVVLGVMEQYF
TGTGCCAGCAGCCCCGTTGTCCTGGGGGTCATGGAGCAGTACTTC
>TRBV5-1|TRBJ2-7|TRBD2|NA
CASSLASGASYEQYF
TGCGCCAGCAGCTTGGCTAGCGGGGCCTCCTACGAGCAGTACTTC
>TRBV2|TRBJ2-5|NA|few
CASKVDSEETQYF
TGTGCCAGCAAGGTAGATAGCGAAGAGACCCAGTACTTC
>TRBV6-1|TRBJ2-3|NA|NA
CASSEGASATDTQYF
TGTGCCAGCAGTGAGGGGGCGTCGGCCACAGATACGCAGTATTTT
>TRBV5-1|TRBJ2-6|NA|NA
CASSGSGGQERSGANVLTF
TGCGCCAGCAGTGGCTCGGGAGGACAGGAGAGATCTGGGGCCAACGTCCTGACTTTC
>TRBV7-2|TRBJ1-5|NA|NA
CASSLEHLDQPQHF
TGTGCCAGCAGCTTAGAACACCTAGATCAGCCCCAGCATTTT
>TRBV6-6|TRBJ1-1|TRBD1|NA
CASNPTGGTEAFF
TGTGCCAGCAACCCTACAGGGGGAACTGAAGCTTTCTTT
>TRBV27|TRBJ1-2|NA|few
CASRRDGILYGYTF
TGTGCCAGCAGGAGGGACGGGATCCTCTATGGCTACACCTTC
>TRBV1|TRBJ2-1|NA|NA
CTSSQDESGRNDEQFF
TGCACCAGCAGCCAAGATGAGAGCGGGAGGAACGATGAGCAGTTCTTC
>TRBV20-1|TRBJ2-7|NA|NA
CSARDVFDSYEQYF
TGCAGTGCTAGAGATGTCTTTGATTCCTACGAGCAGTACTTC
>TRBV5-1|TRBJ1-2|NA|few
CASSLGPPNYGYTF
TGCGCCAGCAGCTTGGGGCCCCCTAACTATGGCTACACCTTC
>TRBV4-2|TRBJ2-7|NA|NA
CASSRSLSGTEQYF
TGTGCCAGCAGCCGCTCCCTCAGCGGAACCGAGCAGTACTTC
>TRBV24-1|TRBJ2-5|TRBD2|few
CATSVPPLGGRKETQYF
TGTGCCACCAGTGTGCCTCCCCTAGGCGGGAGAAAGGAGACCCAGTACTTC
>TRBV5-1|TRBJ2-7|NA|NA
CASSGIQGYEQYF
TGCGCCAGCAGCGGGATACAGGGTTACGAGCAGTACTTC
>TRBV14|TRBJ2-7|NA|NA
CASSQDLSHSYEQYF
TGTGCCAGCAGCCAAGACCTCTCGCATTCCTACGAGCAGTACTTC
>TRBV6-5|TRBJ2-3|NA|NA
CASSYQGSTGTQYF
TGTGCCAGCAGTTATCAGGGGAGCACAGGTACGCAGTATTTT
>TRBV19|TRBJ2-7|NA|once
CASREQGSHEQYF
TGTGCCAGTAGGGAACAGGGCAGTCACGAGCAGTACTTC
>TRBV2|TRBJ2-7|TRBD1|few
CASSGQGTSYEQYF
TGTGCCAGCAGTGGACAGGGGACCTCCTACGAGCAGTACTTC
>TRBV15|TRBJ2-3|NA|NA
CATRPDAGTDTQYF
TGTGCCACCAGGCCGGACGCCGGCACAGATACGCAGTATTTT
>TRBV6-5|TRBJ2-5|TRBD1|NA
CASSYFVPGQGFQETQYF
TGTGCCAGCAGTTATTTCGTACCGGGACAGGGCTTCCAAGAGACCCAGTACTTC
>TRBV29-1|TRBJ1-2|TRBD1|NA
CSGTENYGYTF
TGCAGTGGGACAGAGAACTATGGCTACACCTTC
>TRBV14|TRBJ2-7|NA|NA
CASSQALGGVYEQYF
TGTGCCAGCAGCCAAGCCCTGGGTGGGGTATACGAGCAGTACTTC
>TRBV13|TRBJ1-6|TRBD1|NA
CASSLGSLTGASSPLHF
TGTGCCAGCAGCTTGGGGTCATTAACAGGGGCATCTTCACCCCTCCACTTT
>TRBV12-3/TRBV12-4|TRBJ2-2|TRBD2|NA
CASSRGDTGELFF
TGTGCCAGCAGCCGGGGGGACACCGGGGAGCTGTTTTTT
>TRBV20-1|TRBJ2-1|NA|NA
CSADGESGSYNEQFF
TGCAGTGCTGATGGAGAGTCTGGTTCCTACAATGAGCAGTTCTTC
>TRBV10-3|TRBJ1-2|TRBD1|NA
CAISESGTGGEYGYTF
TGTGCCATCAGTGAGTCCGGGACAGGTGGGGAGTATGGCTACACCTTC
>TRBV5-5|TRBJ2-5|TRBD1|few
CASSNMTGLETQYF
TGTGCCAGCAGCAATATGACAGGGTTAGAGACCCAGTACTTC
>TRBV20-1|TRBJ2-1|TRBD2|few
CSAPIRLAGDNEQFF
TGCAGTGCTCCAATCCGACTAGCGGGTGACAATGAGCAGTTCTTC
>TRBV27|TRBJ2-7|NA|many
CASSLGTSYEQYF
TGTGCCAGCAGCCTTGGTACCTCCTACGAGCAGTACTTC
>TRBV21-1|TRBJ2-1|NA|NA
CASSKDRRLSSYNEQFF
TGTGCCAGCAGCAAAGATAGGAGGTTAAGCTCCTACAATGAGCAGTTCTTC
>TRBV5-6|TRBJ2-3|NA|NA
CASSPASAFLMSTQYF
TGTGCCAGCAGCCCGGCTTCCGCCTTCTTGATGTCGACGCAGTATTTT
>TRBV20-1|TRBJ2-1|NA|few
CSAGQYNEQFF
TGCAGTGCTGGCCAGTACAATGAGCAGTTCTTC
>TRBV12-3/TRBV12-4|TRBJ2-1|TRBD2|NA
CASSPVTSGRDEQFF
TGTGCCAGCAGTCCCGTGACTAGCGGGAGAGATGAGCAGTTCTTC
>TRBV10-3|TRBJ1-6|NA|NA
CAISLTDYNSPLHF
TGTGCCATCAGCCTGACAGATTATAATTCACCCCTCCACTTT
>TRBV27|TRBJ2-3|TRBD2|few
CASSRTSGRAGGTDTQYF
TGTGCCAGCAGTAGGACTAGTGGGAGGGCCGGAGGCACAGATACGCAGTATTTT
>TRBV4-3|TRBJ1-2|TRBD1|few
CASRPGTGPYGYTF
TGCGCCAGCAGGCCCGGGACAGGGCCCTATGGCTACACCTTC
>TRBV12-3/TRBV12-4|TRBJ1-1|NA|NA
CASSFSGNLNTEAFF
TGTGCCAGCAGTTTCTCAGGAAACCTGAACACTGAAGCTTTCTTT
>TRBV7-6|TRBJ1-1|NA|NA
CASSPREGVTEAFF
TGTGCCAGCAGCCCCCGGGAGGGCGTCACTGAAGCTTTCTTT
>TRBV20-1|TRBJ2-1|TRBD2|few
CSANTLTGGSNEQFF
TGCAGTGCTAACACGCTAACGGGAGGGTCAAATGAGCAGTTCTTC
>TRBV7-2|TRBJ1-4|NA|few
CASSLDGINEKLFF
TGTGCCAGCAGCTTAGATGGTATTAATGAAAAACTGTTTTTT
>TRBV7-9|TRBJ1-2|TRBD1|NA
CASSGRTEGAGYTF
TGTGCCAGCAGCGGACGCACCGAGGGGGCTGGCTACACCTTC
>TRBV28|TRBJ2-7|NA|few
CASNSQTYEQYF
TGTGCCAGCAATAGCCAGACCTACGAGCAGTACTTC
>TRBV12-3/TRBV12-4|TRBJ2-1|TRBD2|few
CASRRLAGENNEQFF
TGTGCCAGCAGGCGACTAGCGGGAGAAAACAATGAGCAGTTCTTC
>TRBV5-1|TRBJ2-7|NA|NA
CASSPGPGVYEQYF
TGCGCCAGCAGCCCGGGACCGGGGGTATACGAGCAGTACTTC
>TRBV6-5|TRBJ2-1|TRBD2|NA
CASSFTGTSGSWSYNEQFF
TGTGCCAGCAGTTTCACCGGGACTAGCGGGAGCTGGTCCTACAATGAGCAGTTCTTC
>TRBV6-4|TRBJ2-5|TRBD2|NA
CASSDSIGRESLRETQYF
TGTGCCAGCAGTGACTCGATAGGGCGGGAGAGTTTGCGAGAGACCCAGTACTTC
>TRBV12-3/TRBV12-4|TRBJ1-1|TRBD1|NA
CASKGGNEAFF
TGTGCCAGCAAAGGGGGCAATGAAGCTTTCTTT
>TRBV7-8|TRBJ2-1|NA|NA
CASSFGDASAREQFF
TGTGCCAGCAGCTTCGGGGATGCTAGCGCACGCGAGCAGTTCTTC
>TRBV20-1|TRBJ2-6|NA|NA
CSARDPSSGANVLTF
TGCAGTGCTAGAGATCCGAGCTCTGGGGCCAACGTCCTGACTTTC
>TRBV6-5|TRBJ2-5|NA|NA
CASRVGKTFYQETQYF
TGTGCCAGCAGGGTAGGGAAGACCTTCTACCAAGAGACCCAGTACTTC
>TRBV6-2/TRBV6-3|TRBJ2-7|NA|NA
CASLQAPYEQYF
TGTGCCAGCCTGCAGGCGCCCTACGAGCAGTACTTC
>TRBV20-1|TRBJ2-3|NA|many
CSARRRPGSTDTQYF
TGCAGTGCTAGAAGGAGGCCAGGTTCTACAGATACGCAGTATTTT
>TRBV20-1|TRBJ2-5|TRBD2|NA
CSATGLAGGEETQYF
TGCAGTGCTACTGGGCTAGCGGGAGGGGAAGAGACCCAGTACTTC
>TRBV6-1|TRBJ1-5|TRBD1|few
CASKGQVSNQPQHF
TGTGCCAGCAAGGGACAGGTTAGCAATCAGCCCCAGCATTTT
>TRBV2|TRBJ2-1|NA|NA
CASSELEQFF
TGTGCCAGCAGTGAATTAGAGCAGTTCTTC
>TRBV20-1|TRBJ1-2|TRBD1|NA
CSAPDRGHYGYTF
TGCAGTGCTCCCGACAGGGGCCACTATGGCTACACCTTC
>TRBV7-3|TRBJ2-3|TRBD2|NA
CASSQSGRADTQYF
TGTGCCAGCAGCCAGAGCGGGAGAGCAGATACGCAGTATTTT
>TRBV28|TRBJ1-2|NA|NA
CASSLFRRSIGYTF
TGTGCCAGCAGTTTATTCCGGAGGTCAATTGGCTACACCTTC
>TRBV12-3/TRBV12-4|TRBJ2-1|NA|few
CASSFSGGGGNEQFF
TGTGCCAGCAGTTTTTCGGGGGGCGGAGGCAATGAGCAGTTCTTC